Listed here is a single T cell receptor beta chain. Its antigen specificity is not known. Base qualities are not provided; no much larger clone lies one nucleotide away. This entry is derived from a study of identical twins (dated by TCRdb to about 2016). Background for the entire study: To test whether fetal clonotypes persist, the study used deep sequencing on TCR alpha and beta repertoires from monozygotic twins, unrelated adults of various ages, and cord blood. To rule out contamination, the twin experiments were replicated at different times with different library preparation protocols.

The library was made by 5' RACE. For sequencing, an Illumina HiSeq 2000 was employed. A universal primer binding site was added through template switching, and the final cDNA carried a unique molecular identifier so that TCR cDNA molecules could be counted accurately. First-strand cDNA for TCR alpha and beta chains was synthesized from specific primers in the conserved constant-segment region. To control for contamination, every cDNA library carried two barcodes: a SMART-Mk sample barcode plus Illumina barcodes. TruSeq adapter sequences and Illumina sample barcodes were added in two successive PCR steps. Sequencing of the TCR alpha and beta cDNA libraries was done on the Illumina HiSeq platform using custom primers. The paper's data handling went like this. MiGEC was used to process raw reads and extract unique molecular identifiers, and MiXCR was used to find CDR3 positions. For each individual, recombination models were inferred using an EM algorithm with the repgenHMM and IGoR tools. The tcR package in R was used for shared clonotype analysis, with sharing normalized by the product of cloneset sizes. Out-of-frame nonproductive sequences were analyzed to study raw recombination free of thymic and clonal selection effects. TCRdb handled the public reads itself, with Q25 trimming in fastp and clone calling in MiXCR, and kept productive beta chains. Each record represents a unique CDR3 protein, reported with the most common genes and DNA among its rows. For this entry, the V and J calls and clone size follow TCRdb and not the study's own pipeline. Recorded for this sample are 400,000 to 650,000 distinct CDR3 sequences; less than 25% of them occurred a single time. The leading ten clones occupy around 0.91% of the sample.

Only healthy Caucasian donors were included. Three pairs of female monozygotic twins, all aged about 18 to 30 years, made up the twin cohort. Positive isolation kits from Invitrogen were used to isolate CD4+ and CD8+ T cell populations. The CDR3 measures 15 amino acids from cysteine to phenylalanine. The CDR3 DNA has 45 bases and is translated from base 1. V is pared back by 1 base and J by 3 bases, with 10 bases lying between the germline termini. Here is what the overall study found, with its caveats: Because the same donors could not be followed over many years, the conclusions depended on cross-sectional statistical analysis. Fewer insertions were carried by abundant cord blood beta clonotypes, a similar but weaker trend appeared in young adult naive repertoires, and no such trend appeared in memory repertoires. Zero-insertion analyses could be partly confounded by invariant T cells such as MAIT and iNKT, although diverse VJ usage argued against such confounding for most clonotypes. A weaker excess of twin sharing was found in beta out-of-frame sequences because the signal-to-noise ratio was lowered by fewer shared sequences. In monozygotic twins, out-of-frame TCR alpha sharing was systematically underestimated by recombination models, although the models agreed with sharing between unrelated individuals. Compared with coincidental sharing between unrelated individuals, out-of-frame TCR alpha sequences shared between twins had an excess of sequences with low generation probability.

This sample was also put to use in a study of T cells expressing NK-cell markers. As that second paper reports: Seven to nine donors provided sorted CD3+CD56+NKG2C+, CD3+CD56+NKG2C- and CD3+CD56-NKG2C+ T-cell subsets, whose TCR beta-chain repertoires were profiled. Of the eight sequenced donors, seven were found to be HCMV-seropositive and one was found to be HCMV-seronegative. To restrict sorting to alphabetaTCR-expressing T cells, an anti-gammadeltaTCR antibody was added in several experiments. In over five donors, the dominant CD3+CD56+NKG2C+ clonotypes were among the top 10 CD8+ clonotypes and accounted for roughly 1.0-8% of CD8+ T cells. Those dominant clonotypes were again the most abundant among CD3+CD56-NKG2C+ cells in a few donors, at roughly 25-60.1%. Whether the expanded NKG2C-expressing T cell clones were specific for HCMV antigens was left unclear. All eight donors whose samples were sequenced were randomly selected healthy volunteers, three of them men and five women. To determine HCMV serostatus, a commercial ELISA kit was used to detect HCMV-specific IgG in serum. MIGEC was used to demultiplex reads and group the reads by UMI, and MiTCR was used to assemble and quantify clonotypes. To exclude erroneous sequences, only TCR cDNA sequences supported by at least two reads were retained. The tcR package was used for downstream repertoire analysis, with clonotypes matched between fractions based on CDR3 nucleotide sequence plus V segment. VDJmatch was used to annotate antigen specificity against VDJdb, with one amino acid substitution allowed in CDR3.

Sample: CD4+ T cells sorted from blood. The rearrangement combines TRBV12-3 or TRBV12-4 with TRBJ1-3; the D gene is perhaps TRBD1, on 6 matching bases. The source is a young woman in good health. The CDR3 amino acid sequence is: CASSLGGTSGNTIYF. Read as DNA, the sequence is TGTGCCAGCAGTTTAGGCGGGACAAGTGGAAACACCATATATTTT.